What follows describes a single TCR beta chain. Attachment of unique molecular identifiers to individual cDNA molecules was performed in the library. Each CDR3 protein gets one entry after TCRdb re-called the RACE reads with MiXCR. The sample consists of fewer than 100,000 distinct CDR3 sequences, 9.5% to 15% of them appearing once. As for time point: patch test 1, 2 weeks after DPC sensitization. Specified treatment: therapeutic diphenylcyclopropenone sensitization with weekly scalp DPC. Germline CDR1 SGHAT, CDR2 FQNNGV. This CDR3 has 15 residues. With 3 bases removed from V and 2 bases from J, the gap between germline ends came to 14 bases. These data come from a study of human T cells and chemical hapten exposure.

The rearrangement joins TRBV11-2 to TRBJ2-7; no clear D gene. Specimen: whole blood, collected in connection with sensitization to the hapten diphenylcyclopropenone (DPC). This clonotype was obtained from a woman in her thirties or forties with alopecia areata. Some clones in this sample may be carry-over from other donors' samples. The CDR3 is CASSFHAAETYEQYF. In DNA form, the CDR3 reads TGTGCCAGCAGCTTCCACGCCGCGGAGACCTACGAGCAGTACTTC.